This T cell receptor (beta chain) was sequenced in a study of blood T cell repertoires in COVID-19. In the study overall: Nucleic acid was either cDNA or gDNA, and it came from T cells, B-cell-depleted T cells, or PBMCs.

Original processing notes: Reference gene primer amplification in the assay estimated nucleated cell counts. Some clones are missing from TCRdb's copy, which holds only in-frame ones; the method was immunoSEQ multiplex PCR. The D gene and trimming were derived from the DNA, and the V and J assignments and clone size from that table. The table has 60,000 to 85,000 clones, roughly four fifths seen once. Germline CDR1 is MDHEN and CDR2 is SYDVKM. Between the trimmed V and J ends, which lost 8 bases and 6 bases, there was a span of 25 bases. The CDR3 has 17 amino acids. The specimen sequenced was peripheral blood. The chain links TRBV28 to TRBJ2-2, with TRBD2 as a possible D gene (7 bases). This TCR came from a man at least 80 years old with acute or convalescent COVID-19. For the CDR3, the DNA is TGTGCCAGCCCGAAGGGGGTAGCGGGTATCAAACCCGGGGAGCTGTTTTTT. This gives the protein CASPKGVAGIKPGELFF.